This T cell receptor beta chain was captured by sequencing in a study of CD8+ T cells in alopecia areata. Details on this clone: Its specificity is unknown.

Regarding the study as a whole: Alphabeta T cells residing in normal skin are also sequenced in scalp samples.

Stated treatment: oral pan-JAK inhibitor, 5-10 mg twice daily. The germline V gene has CDR1 MNHNS and CDR2 SASEGT. Between the trimmed V and J ends, which lost 6 bases and 0 bases, there was a span of 9 bases. The CDR3 has 14 residues. The sequencing template was cDNA reverse transcribed from extracted RNA. Assay used: immunoSEQ multiplex PCR; TCRdb lists only in-frame clones, some missing. This table has about 190,000 clones, roughly 60% appearing once. This sequence was found in a human donor with alopecia areata. The V gene is TRBV6-1, the J gene TRBJ1-5; D uncertain. The source material was CD4+ T cells sorted from blood, sampled at week 24, from a patient treated with tofacitinib. The CDR3 spells CASRDTTSNQPQHF. The CDR3 region has the DNA TGTGCCAGCAGAGATACAACTAGCAATCAGCCCCAGCATTTT.